This TCR beta chain was identified in a study of blood T cell repertoires in COVID-19. Study information: Material from acute and convalescent COVID-19 was sourced from the United States, Italy and Spain. The analysed material was cDNA or gDNA that came from T cells, B-cell-depleted T cells, or PBMCs.

Authors' data handling: Reference gene primers were amplified, and this amplification served to estimate nucleated cell counts. Using immunoSEQ multiplex PCR, the repertoire was profiled, and TCRdb retains in-frame clones only, with some absent. V and J calls plus clone size are reproduced from that table; the DNA served to infer D and trimming. The profile shows a few hundred thousand clones, 80% to 90% of them singletons. This clone was counted once. The germline gives CDR1 ENHRY, CDR2 SYGVKD. After removal of 8 bases from V and 5 bases from J, the junction contained 8 bases not matched to a gene. This CDR3 region has 15 residues.

The sequenced sample was peripheral blood. This chain links TRBV10-3 with TRBJ2-1; TRBD2 matches 11 bases. The TCR comes from a man between 40 and 49 years old with acute or convalescent COVID-19. The CDR3 DNA follows: TGTGCCATCGGGGACGGGACTAGCGGTAACAATGAGCAGTTCTTC. As protein: CAIGDGTSGNNEQFF.